In this sample, the clone carrying this T cell receptor beta chain turned up many times. This record comes from a study of early T cells in non-severe SARS-CoV-2 infection. Germline values: CDR1 GTSNPN, CDR2 SVGIG (reference sequence). Trimming removed 4 bases at V and 1 base at J, with 7 bases between. The length of the CDR3 is 12 residues. Each CDR3 protein gets one entry after TCRdb re-called the 5' RACE reads with MiXCR. This sample has some 50,000 distinct CDR3 sequences, with more than 4.5% found just once. The V call is TRBV30, the J call TRBJ1-2; D not resolved. This specimen was whole blood, taken at baseline. The TCR sequence derives from an adult who was a healthcare worker with PCR-confirmed SARS-CoV-2 infection or an uninfected control (not recorded which). The chain's CDR3 is CAWKQSNYGYTF. For the CDR3, the DNA is TGTGCCTGGAAACAGAGTAACTATGGCTACACCTTC.